These T cell receptor beta chains were read from a single sample in a study of cytomegalovirus exposure and HLA in healthy donors. The assay was immunoSEQ multiplex PCR, and TCRdb's table has in-frame clones only and misses some. Of 200,000 or so clones in the sample, under 90% were seen once. What was sequenced was PBMCs. The receptor source for this set is a human donor in good health. Both conserved end residues are trimmed from each CDR3.

>TRBV4-1
ASSQDGLGNGELF
>TRBV6-5
ASSYSGQGSTDTQY
>TRBV18
ASSLAGALEQY
>TRBV7-9
SSSQKVGGLADTEAF
>TRBV6-1
ASSEARGNSGTYNEQF
>TRBV7-9
ASSPGRGRTEAF
>TRBV9
ASSVLPQGPSTDTQY
>TRBV14
ASRGQGFGGELF
>TRBV28
ASIKGGNYGYT
>TRBV4-3
ASSQGGTTGWPDTQY
>TRBV18
ASSPPYSYEQY
>TRBV2
ASSVRELGYGYT
>TRBV12-5
ASGLNPGGGGYEQY
>TRBV7-8
ASSYDRNNYGYT
>TRBV5-5
ASSLVGDGETQY
>TRBV5-1
ASSLREPDTDTQY
>TRBV7-9
ASSFGTGADTQY
>TRBV6-1
ASSARTGNYNEQF
>TRBV14
ASSPRTNWQETQY
>TRBV4-2
ASSPDRGRYEQY
>TRBV15
ATSRADRDPRAEAF
>TRBV7-3
ASSLSGGRGTDTQY